Shown below are 22 T cell receptor beta chains from a single sample sequenced in a study of naive and memory T cell subsets. An equimolar mix of two oligonucleotides served as the beta constant-region primer for TRBC1 and TRBC2. TCRdb independently ran MiXCR on the UMI-ligation and nested PCR reads; one entry per CDR3 protein. The sample consists of some 85,000 distinct CDR3 sequences, around 13% of them appearing once. The sequenced sample was central memory CD4+ T cells from blood. Receptors originate from a human donor in good health.

This clonotype was recorded many times. The chain uses TRBV30 and TRBJ2-6; D perhaps matches TRBD1 (6 bases). Germline V gene data show CDR1 as GTSNPN and CDR2 as SVGIG (reference sequence). V was trimmed by 2 bases and J by 0 bases, leaving 11 bases between them. The CDR3 runs 16 residues. The CDR3 nucleotides read TGTGCCTGGAGTCGGGACATTCTCTCTGGGGCCAACGTCCTGACTTTC. It yields the protein CAWSRDILSGANVLTF.

The sample holds many counts of this clonotype. The chain is built from TRBV11-2 and TRBJ2-7; 9 nucleotides align to TRBD1. The CDR3 extends over 15 amino acids. CDR1 and CDR2 from the germline V gene are SGHAT and FQNNGV. V trimming: 0 bases; J trimming: 3 bases; junction bases outside the gene matches: 3. In nucleotides, the CDR3 is TGTGCCAGCAGCTTAGAACAGGGGGCGTACTACGAGCAGTACTTC. The encoded protein is CASSLEQGAYYEQYF. Together with reference TRBV11-2 and TRBJ2-7, the CDR3 gives the full variable domain: EAGVAQSPRYKIIEKRQSVAFWCNPISGHATLYWYQQILGQGPKLLIQFQNNGVVDDSQLPKDRFSAERLKGVDSTLKIQPAKLEDSAVYLCASSLEQGAYYEQYFGPGTRLTVT.

A few counts support this clonotype. V and J are TRBV29-1 and TRBJ2-1; TRBD2 agrees at 15 bases. Germline assignment: CDR1 SQVTM and CDR2 ANQGSEA. This CDR3 has 14 residues. The trim removed 6 bases at V and 9 bases at J, leaving 6 bases unmatched. The DNA of the CDR3 is TGCAGCGTATCTCCGGGACTAGCGGGAGGTGAGCAGTTCTTC. Translating gives CSVSPGLAGGEQFF.

This clonotype was seen a handful of times. V gene TRBV5-1 combines with J gene TRBJ1-4, with D possibly being TRBD1 (5 bases). With 0 bases removed from V and 4 bases from J, the gap between germline ends came to 16 bases. The CDR3 loop spans 17 amino acids. The germline V gene has CDR1 SGHRS and CDR2 YFSETQ. CDR3 amino acids: CASSLGVIGASNEKLFF. The CDR3 bases are TGCGCCAGCAGCTTGGGTGTTATCGGGGCTAGTAATGAAAAACTGTTTTTT.

This clonotype was recorded a few times. The V call is TRBV18, the J call TRBJ2-7; a weak D match, TRBD1 (6 bases). In germline, CDR1 is KGHSH, CDR2 LQKENI. V shed 2 bases and J shed 6 bases, with 11 bases lying between them. The length of the CDR3 is 13 residues. CDR3 sequence reads: CASSPGTSAEQYF. As DNA, the CDR3 is TGTGCCAGCTCACCAGGGACATCAGCCGAGCAGTACTTC.

In this sample, this clonotype turned up once. The junction shows a germline mismatch at one end, possibly a read error. The V gene is TRBV28, the J gene TRBJ2-3; 7 bases align to TRBD2. Germline CDR1 MDHEN, CDR2 SYDVKM. The CDR3 is 12 amino acids. The CDR3 region is CASGGSTDTRYF. CDR3 coding DNA: TGTGCCAGCGGCGGGAGCACAGATACGCGGTATTTT. Using reference TRBV28 and TRBJ2-3 for the parts outside the CDR3, the full variable domain is DVKVTQSSRYLVKRTGEKVFLECVQDMDHENMFWYRQDPGLGLRLIYFSYDVKMKEKGDIPEGYSVSREKKERFSLILESASTNQTSMYLCASGGSTDTRYFGPGTRLTVL.

V and J are TRBV30 and TRBJ1-5; D ambiguous. Trimming stripped 2 bases from V and 5 bases from J, with 16 bases between. Germline CDR1 GTSNPN, CDR2 SVGIG (reference sequence). The CDR3 is 15 amino acids. CDR3 sequence (DNA): TGTGCCTGGAGTCTACCGGACGGCCAGGATCAGCCCCAGCATTTT. It yields the protein CAWSLPDGQDQPQHF.

This clonotype was counted between two and nine times. J is TRBJ1-2 and V is TRBV3-1, with D possibly matching TRBD1 (6 bases). This CDR3 has 14 residues. Germline lookup yields CDR1 LGHDT and CDR2 YNNKEL (reference sequence). The ends were cut back, 6 bases at V and 0 bases at J, with 11 bases in the middle. CDR3 DNA sequence: TGTGCCAGCAGTCCTAGGACAGCTAACTATGGCTACACCTTC. Protein sequence: CASSPRTANYGYTF. The variable domain in full, with the rest retrieved from reference TRBV3-1 and TRBJ1-2, is DTAVSQTPKYLVTQMGNDKSIKCEQNLGHDTMYWYKQDSKKFLKIMFSYNNKELIINETVPNRFSPKSPDKAHLNLHINSLELGDSAVYFCASSPRTANYGYTFGSGTRLTVV.

V and J are TRBV20-1 and TRBJ2-6; D ambiguous. The CDR3 covers 14 residues. V lost 3 bases and J 1 base, leaving 7 bases between the germline ends. From germline, CDR1 is DFQATT and CDR2 SNEGSKA (reference sequence). CDR3 in DNA: TGCAGTGCTAGGGACGTATCTGGGGCCAACGTCCTGACTTTC. It translates to CSARDVSGANVLTF.

Here the CDR3 reads CASSPRQSYEQYF. The CDR3 DNA sequence: TGTGCCAGCTCACCAAGGCAGAGCTACGAGCAGTACTTC. This rearrangement joins TRBV18 to TRBJ2-7; D uncertain. CDR3 length: 13 amino acids. Germline V gene data show CDR1 as KGHSH and CDR2 as LQKENI. Deletions cut 2 bases from V and 3 bases from J, with 8 bases between.

The chain combines TRBV20-1 with TRBJ1-5; D gene unclear. The CDR3 consists of 15 residues. V was cut by 1 base and J by 4 bases, with 14 bases left in between. Germline CDR1 is DFQATT and CDR2 is SNEGSKA (reference sequence). Here the CDR3 reads CSARAGVRRNQPQHF. The CDR3 DNA reads TGCAGTGCTAGAGCTGGGGTAAGGCGGAATCAGCCCCAGCATTTT.

This clonotype was recorded many times. V is TRBV12-3 or TRBV12-4 and J is TRBJ2-4; D may correspond to TRBD1 or TRBD2 (7 bases each). This CDR3 spans 17 amino acids. The V end lost 7 bases, the J end lost 5 bases, and 24 bases lay between the germline ends. The CDR3, as DNA: TGTGCCAGCATTCACAGGGGCCTCGGGCTAGCGGAAAACATTCAGTACTTC. Its translation: CASIHRGLGLAENIQYF.

This clonotype occurred many times. This CDR3 reads CASSILRDTDTQYF. CDR3 sequence (DNA): TGCGCCAGCAGTATACTCCGTGACACAGATACGCAGTATTTT. The rearrangement joins TRBV10-1 to TRBJ2-3; D gene ambiguous. Trimming removed 5 bases from V and 2 bases from J, with 11 bases in between. The CDR3 spans 14 residues. Per germline, CDR1 WNHNN and CDR2 SYGVQD (reference sequence).

This clonotype has a count of ten or more. V gene TRBV29-1 combines with J gene TRBJ2-2; TRBD1 might be the D (6 bases). Trimming removed 4 bases at V and 5 bases at J, with 11 bases between. This CDR3 region has 13 residues. Germline V gene sequence: CDR1 SQVTM, CDR2 ANQGSEA. The CDR3 loop is CSVGTVRTGELFF. Written as DNA, the CDR3 is TGCAGCGTTGGGACAGTAAGAACCGGGGAGCTGTTTTTT.

The chain couples TRBV25-1 to TRBJ1-4; 8 positions match TRBD1. Germline V gene lookup returns CDR1 MGHDK and CDR2 SYGVNS. The CDR3 contains 14 residues. V dropped 8 bases and J dropped 5; count of bases not matched to a gene: 7. The CDR3 region is CASQDRGWNEKLFF. For the CDR3, the DNA is TGTGCCAGCCAAGACAGGGGATGGAATGAAAAACTGTTTTTT.

This clonotype was seen a few times. The chain couples TRBV11-2 to TRBJ1-1, with unresolved D. The ends were cut back, 4 bases at V and 3 bases at J, with 15 bases in the middle. The germline CDR1 and CDR2 sequences are SGHAT and FQNNGV. The CDR3 covers 15 residues. CDR3 loop: CASSSMMVGYTEAFF. In DNA form, the CDR3 reads TGTGCCAGCAGCTCGATGATGGTGGGGTACACTGAAGCTTTCTTT.

This clonotype was seen many times. The CDR3 sequence: CASGLVTSQPQHF. In DNA form, the CDR3 reads TGTGCTAGTGGTTTGGTGACAAGTCAGCCCCAGCATTTT. J is TRBJ1-5 and V is TRBV12-5, with unresolved D. Per the germline V gene, CDR1 is LGHNT and CDR2 is FRNRAP. Trimming removed 0 bases from V and 6 bases from J, with 6 bases in between. This CDR3 has 13 residues.

The V gene is TRBV5-1, the J gene TRBJ2-7; D ambiguous. The ends were cut back, 4 bases at V and 0 bases at J, with 20 bases in the middle. CDR1 and CDR2 (germline): SGHRS, YFSETQ. CDR3 length: 17 amino acids. CDR3 bases: TGCGCCAGCAGCCCCGGCTTGGGTACAGCGAACTCCTACGAGCAGTACTTC. This codes for CASSPGLGTANSYEQYF. Full variable domain (remainder filled in from reference TRBV5-1 and TRBJ2-7): KAGVTQTPRYLIKTRGQQVTLSCSPISGHRSVSWYQQTPGQGLQFLFEYFSETQRNKGNFPGRFSGRQFSNSRSEMNVSTLELGDSALYLCASSPGLGTANSYEQYFGPGTRLTVT.

This clonotype was counted many times. V gene TRBV7-6 combines with J gene TRBJ1-1; no clear D gene. The V and J ends lost 5 bases and 0 bases respectively, with 19 bases between them. The CDR3 is made up of 17 amino acids. CDR1 is SGHVS and CDR2 is FNYEAQ in the germline V gene. The CDR3 loop is CASSPNPLKQMNTEAFF. The DNA for the CDR3 is TGTGCCAGCAGCCCCAACCCCCTAAAACAGATGAACACTGAAGCTTTCTTT.

This clonotype occurred many times. The rearrangement joins TRBV12-3 or TRBV12-4 to TRBJ2-5, with D unclear. With 9 bases removed from V and 2 bases from J, the gap between germline ends came to 7 bases. The CDR3 consists of 11 residues. Here the CDR3 DNA reads TGTGCCAGTTCCAAGCAAGAGACCCAGTACTTC. Its protein is CASSKQETQYF.

This clonotype appeared many times. This rearrangement joins TRBV5-5 to TRBJ2-5; TRBD1 might be the D (6 bases). Trimming removed 4 bases at V and 1 base at J, with 14 bases between. Germline V gene sequence: CDR1 SGHKS, CDR2 YYEKEE (reference sequence). This CDR3 is 15 amino acids long. CDR3 sequence (DNA): TGTGCCAGCAGCCTCCAAACAGGGACCCAAGAGACCCAGTACTTC. Translated: CASSLQTGTQETQYF.

This chain joins TRBV7-2 and TRBJ1-5; TRBD1 matches 8 bases. The CDR3 loop spans 15 amino acids. The trim removed 3 bases at V and 4 bases at J, leaving 5 bases unmatched. Germline CDR1 is SGHTA and CDR2 is FQGNSA. DNA for the CDR3: TGTGCCAGCAGCTTCACAGGGGGGGTTAATCAGCCCCAGCATTTT. Translating gives CASSFTGGVNQPQHF.